The entry below gives a single T cell receptor beta chain sequence along with its context. These data belong to a study of technical replicates of blood from a few donors. Sequenced by immunoSEQ multiplex PCR; TCRdb stores in-frame clones only, minus some. The sample includes around 83,000 clones, around 94% of them seen just once. The V and J ends lost 4 bases and 4 bases respectively, with 14 bases between them. CDR1 MNHNS and CDR2 SASEGT come from the germline V gene. The CDR3 is 15 amino acids. This TCR was sampled from a human donor in good health. The chain combines TRBV6-1 with TRBJ1-3; tentatively, D is TRBD1 (5 bases). The specimen was T cells isolated from PBMCs. The CDR3 nucleotides are TGTGCCAGCAGTGGCGACAGCGGAGGGGGAAACACCATATATTTT. Translating gives CASSGDSGGGNTIYF.